The 10 T cell receptor beta chains in this list originate from one sample, sequenced in a study of T cell responses to AZD1222 COVID-19 vaccine. TCRdb's table, derived via immunoSEQ multiplex PCR, lists solely in-frame clones and lacks some. The table records over 100,000 clones, approximately 91% of them present only once. This specimen consisted of peripheral blood, obtained on day 0 of AZD1222 vaccination. Receptors were obtained from an adult in good health.

The chain links TRBV20-1 to TRBJ1-5; 7 nucleotides agree with TRBD1. Germline trimming cut 3 bases from V and 5 bases from J; bases unmatched to any gene: 13. The CDR3 sequence is 16 residues long. The germline gives CDR1 DFQATT, CDR2 SNEGSKA (reference sequence). CDR3 DNA: TGCAGTGCTAGTAACCGGCAGGGGGATTTCGATCAGCCCCAGCATTTT. The encoded protein is CSASNRQGDFDQPQHF.

The J gene is TRBJ1-5, the V gene TRBV3-1 (or the pseudogene TRBV3-2); 8 nucleotides match TRBD1. The germline V gene encodes CDR1 LGHDT and CDR2 YNNKEL (reference sequence). This CDR3 has 19 amino acids. V lost 3 bases and J lost 1; bases outside the gene matches: 14. The CDR3 protein is CASSHSTGGSVWSNQPQHF. In DNA, the CDR3 is TGTGCCAGCAGCCACTCTACAGGGGGTTCTGTATGGAGCAATCAGCCCCAGCATTTT.

V and J are TRBV28 and TRBJ2-7; D is ambiguous. Trimming removed 6 bases from V and 2 bases from J, with 8 bases in between. This CDR3 is 12 amino acids long. Germline-derived CDR1 and CDR2 are MDHEN and SYDVKM. The CDR3 loop is CASRSVTYEQYF. CDR3 in DNA: TGTGCCAGCAGATCCGTCACCTACGAGCAGTACTTC.

This chain connects TRBV19 to TRBJ2-1, with a possible D match to TRBD2 (5 bases). CDR3 length: 15 amino acids. The germline gives CDR1 LNHDA, CDR2 SQIVND (reference sequence). The ends were cut back, 7 bases at V and 5 bases at J, with 18 bases in the middle. Written as DNA, the CDR3 is TGTGCCAGTAACCCCAGGACTTCTCCGCACAATGAGCAGTTCTTC. Amino acid sequence: CASNPRTSPHNEQFF.

V gene TRBV10-1 combines with J gene TRBJ2-1, with 16 bases identical to TRBD2. The trim removed 3 bases at V and 0 bases at J, leaving 5 bases unmatched. Germline V lookup: CDR1 WNHNN, CDR2 SYGVQD (reference sequence). The CDR3 spans 19 residues. In nucleotides, the CDR3 is TGCGCCAGCAGTGACCCCGGGACTAGCGGGGGGGTCTCCTACAATGAGCAGTTCTTC. It translates to CASSDPGTSGGVSYNEQFF.

The chain combines TRBV20-1 with TRBJ1-5; tentatively, D is TRBD1 (5 bases). The V gene lost 6 bases and the J gene lost 0 bases, with 24 bases spanning the gap. The CDR3 length is 18 residues. CDR1 and CDR2 from the germline V gene are DFQATT and SNEGSKA (reference sequence). CDR3 amino acids: CSASSALNRQNSNQPQHF. The DNA of the CDR3 is TGCAGTGCCAGTTCAGCACTTAATCGACAGAATAGCAATCAGCCCCAGCATTTT.

V gene TRBV5-8 combines with J gene TRBJ2-1; possible D gene TRBD1, 6 bases. CDR1 SGHTS and CDR2 YDEGEE come from the germline V gene. There are 15 residues in the CDR3. Trimming left V 0 bases short and J 5 bases short, with 12 bases between. CDR3 coding DNA: TGTGCCAGCAGCTTGGGAGAGGGGGTCGACAATGAGCAGTTCTTC. Its protein product is CASSLGEGVDNEQFF.

The chain uses TRBV6-2 or TRBV6-3 and TRBJ1-6; D ambiguous. Per germline, CDR1 MNHEY and CDR2 SVGEGT. Trimming removed 5 bases from V and 8 bases from J, with 16 bases in between. The CDR3 totals 15 residues. CDR3 coding DNA: TGTGCCAGCAGTATGGGGATCGAGTTCTATTCACCCCTCCACTTT. It codes for CASSMGIEFYSPLHF.

The rearrangement uses TRBV19 and TRBJ2-7; D is unclear. This CDR3 is built from 13 residues. Germline CDR1 and CDR2: LNHDA and SQIVND (reference sequence). V shed 3 bases and J shed 2 bases, with 8 bases lying between them. The CDR3 region is CASSIGPAYEQYF. The CDR3 DNA sequence: TGTGCCAGTAGTATTGGGCCCGCCTACGAGCAGTACTTC.

This clone has just a few counts. This chain joins TRBV9 and TRBJ1-4; D ambiguous. This CDR3 is 13 amino acids long. Trimming left V 3 bases short and J 5 bases short, with 8 bases between. In germline, CDR1 is SGDLS, CDR2 YYNGEE. CDR3 in amino acids: CASSASPNEKLFF. The CDR3 DNA is TGTGCCAGCAGCGCCTCCCCGAATGAAAAACTGTTTTTT. The whole variable domain, filled in from reference TRBV9 and TRBJ1-4, reads DSGVTQTPKHLITATGQRVTLRCSPRSGDLSVYWYQQSLDQGLQFLIQYYNGEERAKGNILERFSAQQFPDLHSELNLSSLELGDSALYFCASSASPNEKLFFGSGTQLSVL.